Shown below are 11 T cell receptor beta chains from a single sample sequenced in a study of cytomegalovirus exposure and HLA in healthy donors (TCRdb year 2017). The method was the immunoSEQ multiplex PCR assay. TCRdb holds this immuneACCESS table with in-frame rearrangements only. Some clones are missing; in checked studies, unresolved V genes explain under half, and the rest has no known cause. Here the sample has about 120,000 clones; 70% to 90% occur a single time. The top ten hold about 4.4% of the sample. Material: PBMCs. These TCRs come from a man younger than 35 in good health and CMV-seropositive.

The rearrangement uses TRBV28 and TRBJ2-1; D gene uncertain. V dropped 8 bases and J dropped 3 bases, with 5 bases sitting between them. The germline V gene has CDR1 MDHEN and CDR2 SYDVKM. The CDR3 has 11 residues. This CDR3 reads CASGSYNEQFF. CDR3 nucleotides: TGTGCCAGCGGCAGCTACAATGAGCAGTTCTTC.

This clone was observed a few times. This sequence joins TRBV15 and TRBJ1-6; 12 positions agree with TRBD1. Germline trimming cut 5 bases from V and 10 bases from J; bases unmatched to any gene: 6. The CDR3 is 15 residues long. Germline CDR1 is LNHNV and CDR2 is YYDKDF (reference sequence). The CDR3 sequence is CATSAPGTGGSPLHF. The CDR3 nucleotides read TGTGCCACCAGCGCCCCCGGGACAGGGGGCTCACCCCTCCACTTT.

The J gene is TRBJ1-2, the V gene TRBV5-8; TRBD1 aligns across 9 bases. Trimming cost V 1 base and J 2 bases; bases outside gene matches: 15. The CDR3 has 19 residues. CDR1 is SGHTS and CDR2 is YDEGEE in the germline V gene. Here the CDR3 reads CASSLSFPGQGDGNYGYTF. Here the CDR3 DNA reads TGTGCCAGCAGCTTGTCGTTCCCGGGACAGGGTGACGGGAACTATGGCTACACCTTC.

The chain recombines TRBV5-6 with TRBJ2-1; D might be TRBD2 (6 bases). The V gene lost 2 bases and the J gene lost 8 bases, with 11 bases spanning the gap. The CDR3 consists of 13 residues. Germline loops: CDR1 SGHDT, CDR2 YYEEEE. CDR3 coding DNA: TGTGCCAGCAGCTTCGGGACTCGGGATGAGCAGTTCTTC. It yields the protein CASSFGTRDEQFF. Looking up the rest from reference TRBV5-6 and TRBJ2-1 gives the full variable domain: DAGVTQSPTHLIKTRGQQVTLRCSPKSGHDTVSWYQQALGQGPQFIFQYYEEEERQRGNFPDRFSGHQFPNYSSELNVNALLLGDSALYLCASSFGTRDEQFFGPGTRLTVL.

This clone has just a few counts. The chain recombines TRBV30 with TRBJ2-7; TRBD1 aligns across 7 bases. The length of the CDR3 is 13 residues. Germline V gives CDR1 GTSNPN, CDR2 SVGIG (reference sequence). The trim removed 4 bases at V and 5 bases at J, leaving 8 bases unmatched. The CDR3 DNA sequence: TGTGCCTGGAACCTAGGGACAGCGGACGAGCAGTACTTC. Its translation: CAWNLGTADEQYF.

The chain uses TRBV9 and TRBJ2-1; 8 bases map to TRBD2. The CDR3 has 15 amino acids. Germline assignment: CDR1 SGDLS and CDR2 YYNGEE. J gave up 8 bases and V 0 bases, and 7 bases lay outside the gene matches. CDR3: CASSVVSGGFDEQFF. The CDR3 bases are TGTGCCAGCAGCGTAGTCAGCGGGGGCTTCGATGAGCAGTTCTTC.

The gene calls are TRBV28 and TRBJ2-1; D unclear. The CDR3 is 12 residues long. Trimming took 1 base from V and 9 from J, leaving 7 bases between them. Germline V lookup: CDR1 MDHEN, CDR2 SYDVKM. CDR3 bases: TGTGCCAGCAGTTTATACGCGAGTGAGCAGTTCTTC. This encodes CASSLYASEQFF.

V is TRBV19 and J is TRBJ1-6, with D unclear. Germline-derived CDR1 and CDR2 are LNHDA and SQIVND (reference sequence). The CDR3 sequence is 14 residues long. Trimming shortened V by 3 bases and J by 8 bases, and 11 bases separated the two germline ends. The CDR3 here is CASSIKGGDSPLHF. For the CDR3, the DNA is TGTGCCAGTAGTATCAAAGGCGGGGATTCACCCCTCCACTTT.

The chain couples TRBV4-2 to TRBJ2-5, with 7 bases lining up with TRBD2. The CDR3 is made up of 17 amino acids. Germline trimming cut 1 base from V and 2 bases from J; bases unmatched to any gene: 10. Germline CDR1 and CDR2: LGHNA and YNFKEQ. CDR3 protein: CASSQGRAGRDQETQYF. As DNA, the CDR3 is TGTGCCAGCAGCCAAGGTCGGGCAGGGAGGGATCAAGAGACCCAGTACTTC.

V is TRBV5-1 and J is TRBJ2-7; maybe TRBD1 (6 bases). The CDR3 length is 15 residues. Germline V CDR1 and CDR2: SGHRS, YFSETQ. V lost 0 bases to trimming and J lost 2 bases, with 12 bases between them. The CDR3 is CASSLAVDRPYEQYF. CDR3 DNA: TGCGCCAGCAGCTTGGCCGTTGACAGGCCCTACGAGCAGTACTTC.

This CDR3 reads CASSQTAPGNTIYF. The CDR3 DNA reads TGTGCCAGCAGTCAGACAGCCCCTGGAAACACCATATATTTT. This chain connects TRBV6-5 to TRBJ1-3, with D possibly TRBD1 on 5 matching bases. Germline V gene lookup returns CDR1 MNHEY and CDR2 SVGAGI. The CDR3 length is 14 residues. V gave up 5 bases and J gave up 2 bases, with 10 bases separating them.